This record covers a single T cell receptor beta chain. Germline V gene lookup returns CDR1 SGDLS and CDR2 YYNGEE. The CDR3 totals 13 residues. The ends were cut back, 2 bases at V and 6 bases at J, with 12 bases in the middle. Original processing notes: Estimation of nucleated cell counts relied on the amplification of reference gene primers. Data came from immunoSEQ multiplex PCR; TCRdb stores just in-frame clones and leaves some out. V and J calls and clone size follow that table, whereas D and trimming were derived from the DNA. Of approximately 74,000 clones listed, approximately 88% are singletons. The sample comes from a study of blood T cell repertoires in COVID-19. Study at large: The United States, Italy and Spain supplied acute and convalescent COVID-19 samples.

The sample comprised peripheral blood. V is TRBV9 and J is TRBJ2-7, with D perhaps matching TRBD2 (5 bases). The sequence derives from an elderly man with active or convalescent COVID-19. The CDR3 nucleotides are TGTGCCAGCAGCGTTAATCCCCGGGGCGAGCAGTACTTC. The encoded protein is CASSVNPRGEQYF.